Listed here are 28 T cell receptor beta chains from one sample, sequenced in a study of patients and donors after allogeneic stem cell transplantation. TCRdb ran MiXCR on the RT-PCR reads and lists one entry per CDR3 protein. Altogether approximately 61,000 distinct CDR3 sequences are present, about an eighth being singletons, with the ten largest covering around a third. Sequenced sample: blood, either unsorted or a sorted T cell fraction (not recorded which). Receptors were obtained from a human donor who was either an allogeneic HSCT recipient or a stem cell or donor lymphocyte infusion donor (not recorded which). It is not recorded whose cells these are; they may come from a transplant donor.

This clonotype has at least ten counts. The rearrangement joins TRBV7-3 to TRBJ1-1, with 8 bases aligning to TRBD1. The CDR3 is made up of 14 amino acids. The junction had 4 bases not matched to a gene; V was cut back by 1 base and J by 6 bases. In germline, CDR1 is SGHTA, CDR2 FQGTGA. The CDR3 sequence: CASSLKSGGSEAFF. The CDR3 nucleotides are TGTGCCAGCAGCTTAAAGTCAGGGGGCTCTGAAGCTTTCTTT.

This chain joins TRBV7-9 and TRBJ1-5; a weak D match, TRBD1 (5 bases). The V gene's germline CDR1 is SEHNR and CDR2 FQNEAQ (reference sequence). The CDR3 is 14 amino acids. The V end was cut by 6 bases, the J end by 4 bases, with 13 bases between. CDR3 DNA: TGTGCCAGCAGTTCTTGGGGCCCAAATCAGCCCCAGCATTTT. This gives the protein CASSSWGPNQPQHF.

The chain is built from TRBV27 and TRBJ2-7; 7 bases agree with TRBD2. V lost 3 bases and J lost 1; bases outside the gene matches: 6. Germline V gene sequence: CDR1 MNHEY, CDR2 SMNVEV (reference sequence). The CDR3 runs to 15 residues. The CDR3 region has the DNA TGTGCCAGCAGTTTGATAACTAGCGTGTCCTACGAGCAGTACTTC. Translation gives CASSLITSVSYEQYF.

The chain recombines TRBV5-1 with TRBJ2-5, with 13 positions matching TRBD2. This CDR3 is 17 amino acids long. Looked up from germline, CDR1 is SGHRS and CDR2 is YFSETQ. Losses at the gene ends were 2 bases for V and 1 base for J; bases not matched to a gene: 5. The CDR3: CASSLLRTSGSQETQYF. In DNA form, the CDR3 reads TGCGCCAGCAGCTTACTACGGACTAGCGGGAGCCAAGAGACCCAGTACTTC. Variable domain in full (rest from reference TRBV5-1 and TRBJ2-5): KAGVTQTPRYLIKTRGQQVTLSCSPISGHRSVSWYQQTPGQGLQFLFEYFSETQRNKGNFPGRFSGRQFSNSRSEMNVSTLELGDSALYLCASSLLRTSGSQETQYFGPGTRLLVL.

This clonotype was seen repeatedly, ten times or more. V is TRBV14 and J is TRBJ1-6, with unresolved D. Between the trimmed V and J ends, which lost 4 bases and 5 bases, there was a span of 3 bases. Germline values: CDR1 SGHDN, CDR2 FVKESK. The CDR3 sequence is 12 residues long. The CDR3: CASSRNNSPLHF. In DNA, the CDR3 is TGTGCCAGCAGCCGGAATAATTCACCCCTCCACTTT.

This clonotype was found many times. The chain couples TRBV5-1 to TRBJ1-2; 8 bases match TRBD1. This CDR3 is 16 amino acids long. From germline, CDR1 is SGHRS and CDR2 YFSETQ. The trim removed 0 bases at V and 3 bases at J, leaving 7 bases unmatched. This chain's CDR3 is CASSLATGGKDYGYTF. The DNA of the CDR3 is TGCGCCAGCAGCTTGGCCACAGGGGGTAAGGACTATGGCTACACCTTC.

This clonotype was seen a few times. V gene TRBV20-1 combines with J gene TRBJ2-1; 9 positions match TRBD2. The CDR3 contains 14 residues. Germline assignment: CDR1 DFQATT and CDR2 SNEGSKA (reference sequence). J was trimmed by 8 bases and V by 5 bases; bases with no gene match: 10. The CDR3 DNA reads TGCAGTGCTCTCGCGGGAGGGCCGTCCGATGAGCAGTTCTTC. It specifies CSALAGGPSDEQFF.

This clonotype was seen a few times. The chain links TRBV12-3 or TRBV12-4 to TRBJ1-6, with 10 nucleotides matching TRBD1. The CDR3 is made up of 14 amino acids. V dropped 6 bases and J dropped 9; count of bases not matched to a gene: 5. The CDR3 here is CASSPGDRGSPLHF. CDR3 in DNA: TGTGCCAGCAGCCCTGGGGACAGGGGTTCACCCCTCCACTTT.

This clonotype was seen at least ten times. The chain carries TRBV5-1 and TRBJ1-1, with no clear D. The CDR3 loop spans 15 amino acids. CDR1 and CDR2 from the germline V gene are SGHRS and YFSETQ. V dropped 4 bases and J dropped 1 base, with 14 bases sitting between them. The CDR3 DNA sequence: TGCGCCAGCAGCCCCCAACTGGACGGGAACACTGAAGCTTTCTTT. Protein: CASSPQLDGNTEAFF. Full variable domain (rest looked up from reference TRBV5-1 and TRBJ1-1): KAGVTQTPRYLIKTRGQQVTLSCSPISGHRSVSWYQQTPGQGLQFLFEYFSETQRNKGNFPGRFSGRQFSNSRSEMNVSTLELGDSALYLCASSPQLDGNTEAFFGQGTRLTVV.

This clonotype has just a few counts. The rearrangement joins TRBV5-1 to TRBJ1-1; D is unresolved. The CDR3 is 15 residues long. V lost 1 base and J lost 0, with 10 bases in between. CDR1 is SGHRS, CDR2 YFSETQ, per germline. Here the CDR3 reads CASSLYFQVNTEAFF. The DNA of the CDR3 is TGCGCCAGCAGCTTGTATTTCCAAGTGAACACTGAAGCTTTCTTT.

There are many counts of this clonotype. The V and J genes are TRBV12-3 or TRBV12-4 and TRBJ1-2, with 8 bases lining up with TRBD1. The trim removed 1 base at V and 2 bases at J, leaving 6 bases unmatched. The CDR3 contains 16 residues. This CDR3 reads CASSLEHRGVNYGYTF. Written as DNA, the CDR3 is TGTGCCAGCAGTTTAGAGCACAGGGGGGTGAACTATGGCTACACCTTC.

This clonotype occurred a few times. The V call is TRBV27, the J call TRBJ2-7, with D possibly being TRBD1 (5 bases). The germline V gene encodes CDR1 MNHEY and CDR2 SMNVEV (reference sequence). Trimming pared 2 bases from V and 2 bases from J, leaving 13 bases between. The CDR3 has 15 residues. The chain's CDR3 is CASSLERGSPYEQYF. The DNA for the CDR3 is TGTGCCAGCAGTTTAGAAAGGGGCAGCCCCTACGAGCAGTACTTC.

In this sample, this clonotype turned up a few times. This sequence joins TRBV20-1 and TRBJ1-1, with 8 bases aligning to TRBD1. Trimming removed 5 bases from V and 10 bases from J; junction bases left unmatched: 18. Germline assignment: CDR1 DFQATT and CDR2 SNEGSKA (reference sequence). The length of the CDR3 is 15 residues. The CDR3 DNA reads TGCAGTGCTTTCGTCCCGGGACAGGTATATGTTGGAGCTTTCTTT. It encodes CSAFVPGQVYVGAFF.

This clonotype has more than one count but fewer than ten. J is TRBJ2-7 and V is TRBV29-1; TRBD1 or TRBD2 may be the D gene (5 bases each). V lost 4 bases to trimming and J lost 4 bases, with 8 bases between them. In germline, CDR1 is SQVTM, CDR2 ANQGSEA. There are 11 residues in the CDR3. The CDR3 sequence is CSVGDGYEQYF. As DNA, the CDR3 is TGCAGCGTTGGGGACGGGTACGAGCAGTACTTC.

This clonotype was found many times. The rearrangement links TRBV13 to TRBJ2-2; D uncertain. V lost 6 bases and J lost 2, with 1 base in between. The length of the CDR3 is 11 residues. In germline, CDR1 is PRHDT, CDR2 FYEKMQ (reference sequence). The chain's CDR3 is CASSNTGELFF. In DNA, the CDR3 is TGTGCCAGCAGTAACACCGGGGAGCTGTTTTTT.

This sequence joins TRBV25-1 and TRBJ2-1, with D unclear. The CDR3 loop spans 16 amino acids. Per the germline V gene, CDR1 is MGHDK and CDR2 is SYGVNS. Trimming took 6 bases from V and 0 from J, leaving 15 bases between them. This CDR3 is CASSLGATNSYNEQFF. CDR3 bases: TGTGCCAGCAGCCTGGGCGCCACTAACTCCTACAATGAGCAGTTCTTC.

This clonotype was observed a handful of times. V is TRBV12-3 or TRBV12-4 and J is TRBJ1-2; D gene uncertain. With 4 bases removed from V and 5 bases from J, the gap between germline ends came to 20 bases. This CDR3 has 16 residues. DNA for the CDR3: TGTGCCAGCAGTTCAAAGAACTCAAGGACGGATTATGGCTACACCTTC. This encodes CASSSKNSRTDYGYTF.

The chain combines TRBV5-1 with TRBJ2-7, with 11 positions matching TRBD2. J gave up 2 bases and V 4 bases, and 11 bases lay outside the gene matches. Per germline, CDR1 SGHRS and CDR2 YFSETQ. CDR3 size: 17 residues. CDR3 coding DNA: TGCGCCAGCAGCCTAGGGCTAGCGGGAGGTGGAACCTACGAGCAGTACTTC. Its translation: CASSLGLAGGGTYEQYF.

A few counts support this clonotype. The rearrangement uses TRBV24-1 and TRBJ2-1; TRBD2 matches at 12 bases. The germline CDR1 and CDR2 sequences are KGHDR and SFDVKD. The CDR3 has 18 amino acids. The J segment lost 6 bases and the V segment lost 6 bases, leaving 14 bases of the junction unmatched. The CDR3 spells CATSTPTASGRALNEQFF. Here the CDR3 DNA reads TGTGCCACCAGTACCCCCACCGCTAGCGGGAGGGCCCTCAATGAGCAGTTCTTC.

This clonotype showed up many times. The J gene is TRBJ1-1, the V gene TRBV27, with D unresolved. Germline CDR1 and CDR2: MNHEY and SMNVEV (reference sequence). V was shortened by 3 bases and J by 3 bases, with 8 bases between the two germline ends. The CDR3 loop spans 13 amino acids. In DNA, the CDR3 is TGTGCCAGCAGTTTGACGCAGTACACTGAAGCTTTCTTT. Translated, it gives CASSLTQYTEAFF.

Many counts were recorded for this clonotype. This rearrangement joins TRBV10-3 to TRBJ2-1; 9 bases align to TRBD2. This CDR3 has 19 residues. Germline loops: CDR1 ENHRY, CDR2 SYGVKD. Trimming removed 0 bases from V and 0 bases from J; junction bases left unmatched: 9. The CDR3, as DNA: TGTGCCATCAGTGAGTCAGAACTGGCGGGAGGGAGCTCCTACAATGAGCAGTTCTTC. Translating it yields CAISESELAGGSSYNEQFF.

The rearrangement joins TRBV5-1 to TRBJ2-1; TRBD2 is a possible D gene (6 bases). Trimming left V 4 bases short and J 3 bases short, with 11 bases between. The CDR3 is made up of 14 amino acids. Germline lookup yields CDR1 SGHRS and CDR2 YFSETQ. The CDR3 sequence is CASSPGGFYNEQFF. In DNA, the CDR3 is TGCGCCAGCAGCCCCGGGGGTTTCTACAATGAGCAGTTCTTC. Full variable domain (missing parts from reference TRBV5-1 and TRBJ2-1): KAGVTQTPRYLIKTRGQQVTLSCSPISGHRSVSWYQQTPGQGLQFLFEYFSETQRNKGNFPGRFSGRQFSNSRSEMNVSTLELGDSALYLCASSPGGFYNEQFFGPGTRLTVL.

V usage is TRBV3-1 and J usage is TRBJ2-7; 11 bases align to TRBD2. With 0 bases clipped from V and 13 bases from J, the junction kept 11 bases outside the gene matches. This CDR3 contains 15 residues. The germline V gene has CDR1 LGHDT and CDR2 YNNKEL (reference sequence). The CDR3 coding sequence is TGTGCCAGCAGCCAAGATCGCACTAGCGGGAGATTATTATACTTC. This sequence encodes CASSQDRTSGRLLYF.

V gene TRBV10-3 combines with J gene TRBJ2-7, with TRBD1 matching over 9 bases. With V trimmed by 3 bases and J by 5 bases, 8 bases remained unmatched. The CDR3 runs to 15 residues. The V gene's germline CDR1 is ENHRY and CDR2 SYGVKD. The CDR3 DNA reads TGTGCCATCAGTGACGGACAGGGGAAGGGTGACGAGCAGTACTTC. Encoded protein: CAISDGQGKGDEQYF.

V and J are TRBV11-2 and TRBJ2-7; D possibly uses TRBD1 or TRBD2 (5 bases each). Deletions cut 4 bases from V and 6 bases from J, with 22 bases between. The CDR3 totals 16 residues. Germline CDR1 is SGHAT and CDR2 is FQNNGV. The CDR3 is CASSSLSFGALGEQYF. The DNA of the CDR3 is TGTGCCAGCAGCTCCCTTTCGTTCGGGGCCCTTGGCGAGCAGTACTTC. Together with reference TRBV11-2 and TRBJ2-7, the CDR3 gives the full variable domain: EAGVAQSPRYKIIEKRQSVAFWCNPISGHATLYWYQQILGQGPKLLIQFQNNGVVDDSQLPKDRFSAERLKGVDSTLKIQPAKLEDSAVYLCASSSLSFGALGEQYFGPGTRLTVT.

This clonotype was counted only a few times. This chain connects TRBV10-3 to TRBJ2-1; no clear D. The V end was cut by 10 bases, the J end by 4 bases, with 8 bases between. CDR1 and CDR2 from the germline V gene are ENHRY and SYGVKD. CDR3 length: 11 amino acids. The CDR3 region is CATDHYNEQFF. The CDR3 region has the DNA TGTGCCACCGACCATTACAATGAGCAGTTCTTC.

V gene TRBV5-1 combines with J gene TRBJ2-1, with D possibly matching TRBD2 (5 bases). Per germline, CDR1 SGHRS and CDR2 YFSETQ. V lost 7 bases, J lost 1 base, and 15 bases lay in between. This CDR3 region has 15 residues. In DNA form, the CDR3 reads TGCGCCAGCCTCGCGGGTCGCGGATCCTACAATGAGCAGTTCTTC. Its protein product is CASLAGRGSYNEQFF. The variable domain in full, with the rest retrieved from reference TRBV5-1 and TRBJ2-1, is KAGVTQTPRYLIKTRGQQVTLSCSPISGHRSVSWYQQTPGQGLQFLFEYFSETQRNKGNFPGRFSGRQFSNSRSEMNVSTLELGDSALYLCASLAGRGSYNEQFFGPGTRLTVL.

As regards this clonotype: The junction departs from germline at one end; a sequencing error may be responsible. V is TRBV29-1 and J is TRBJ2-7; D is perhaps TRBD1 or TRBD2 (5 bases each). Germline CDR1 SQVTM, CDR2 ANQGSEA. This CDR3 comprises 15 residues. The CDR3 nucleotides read TGCAGCGTTGAAGATCAGGGCCCTAGCTCCTACGGGCAGTACTTC. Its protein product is CSVEDQGPSSYGQYF.